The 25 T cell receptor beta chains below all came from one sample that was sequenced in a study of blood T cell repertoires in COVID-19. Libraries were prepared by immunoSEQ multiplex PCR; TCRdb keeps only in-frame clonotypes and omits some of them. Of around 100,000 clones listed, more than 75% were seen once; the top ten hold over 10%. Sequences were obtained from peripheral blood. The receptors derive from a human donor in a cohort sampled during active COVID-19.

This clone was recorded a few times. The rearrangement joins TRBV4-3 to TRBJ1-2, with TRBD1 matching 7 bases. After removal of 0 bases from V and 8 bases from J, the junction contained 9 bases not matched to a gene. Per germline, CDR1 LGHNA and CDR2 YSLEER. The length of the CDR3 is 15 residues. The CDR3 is CASSQEVQGLGGYTF. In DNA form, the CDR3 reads TGCGCCAGCAGCCAAGAGGTACAGGGGTTGGGAGGCTACACCTTC.

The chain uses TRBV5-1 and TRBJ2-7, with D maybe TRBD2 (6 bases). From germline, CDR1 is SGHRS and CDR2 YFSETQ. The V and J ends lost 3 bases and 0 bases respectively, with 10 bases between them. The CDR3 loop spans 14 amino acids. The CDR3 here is CASSSGDNSYEQYF. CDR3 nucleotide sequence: TGCGCCAGCAGCTCGGGAGACAACTCCTACGAGCAGTACTTC.

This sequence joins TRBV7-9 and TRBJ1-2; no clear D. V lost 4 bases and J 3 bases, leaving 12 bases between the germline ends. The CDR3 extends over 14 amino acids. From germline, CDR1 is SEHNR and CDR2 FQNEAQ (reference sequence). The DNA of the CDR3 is TGTGCCAGCAGCTCCTCGGGTCCGGACTATGGCTACACCTTC. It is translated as CASSSSGPDYGYTF.

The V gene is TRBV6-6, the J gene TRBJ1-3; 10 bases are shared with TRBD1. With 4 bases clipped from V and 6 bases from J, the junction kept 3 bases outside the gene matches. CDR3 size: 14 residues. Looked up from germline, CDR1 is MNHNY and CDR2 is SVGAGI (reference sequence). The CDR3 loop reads CASSSDRGINTIYF. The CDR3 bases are TGTGCCAGCAGTTCGGACAGGGGGATAAACACCATATATTTT.

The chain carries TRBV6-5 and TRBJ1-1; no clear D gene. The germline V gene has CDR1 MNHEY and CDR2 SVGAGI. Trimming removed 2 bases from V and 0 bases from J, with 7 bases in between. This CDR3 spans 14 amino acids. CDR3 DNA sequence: TGTGCCAGCAGTTACAACCAGATGAACACTGAAGCTTTCTTT. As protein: CASSYNQMNTEAFF.

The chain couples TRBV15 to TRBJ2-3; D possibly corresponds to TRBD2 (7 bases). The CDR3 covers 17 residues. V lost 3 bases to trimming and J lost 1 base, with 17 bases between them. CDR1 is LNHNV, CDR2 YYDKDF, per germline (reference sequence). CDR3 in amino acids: CATSRPLGGPGTDTQYF. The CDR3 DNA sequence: TGTGCCACCAGCAGGCCCTTGGGGGGGCCCGGCACAGATACGCAGTATTTT.

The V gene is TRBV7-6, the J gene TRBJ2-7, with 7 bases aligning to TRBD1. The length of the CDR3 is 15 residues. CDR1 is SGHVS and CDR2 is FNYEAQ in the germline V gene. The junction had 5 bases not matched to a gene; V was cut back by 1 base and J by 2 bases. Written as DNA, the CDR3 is TGTGCCAGCAGCTTAGTTAGGGGGCCCCCCTACGAGCAGTACTTC. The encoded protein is CASSLVRGPPYEQYF.

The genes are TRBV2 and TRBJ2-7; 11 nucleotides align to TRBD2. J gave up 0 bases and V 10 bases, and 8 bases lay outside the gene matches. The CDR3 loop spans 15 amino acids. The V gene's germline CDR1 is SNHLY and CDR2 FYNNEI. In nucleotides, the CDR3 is TGTGCCATAGACGGACTAGCGGGTACCTCCTACGAGCAGTACTTC. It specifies CAIDGLAGTSYEQYF.

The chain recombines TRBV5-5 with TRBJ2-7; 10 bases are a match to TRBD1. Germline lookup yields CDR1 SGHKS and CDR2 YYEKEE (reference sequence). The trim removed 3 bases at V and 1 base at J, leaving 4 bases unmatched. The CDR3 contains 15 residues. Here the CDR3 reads CASSSPGQGSYEQYF. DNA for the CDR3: TGTGCCAGCAGCTCACCGGGACAGGGGTCCTACGAGCAGTACTTC.

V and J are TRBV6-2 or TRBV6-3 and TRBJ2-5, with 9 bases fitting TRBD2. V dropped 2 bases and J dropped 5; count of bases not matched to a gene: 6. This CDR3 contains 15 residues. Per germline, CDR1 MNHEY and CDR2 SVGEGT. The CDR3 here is CASSYRSGRIETQYF. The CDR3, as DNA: TGTGCCAGCAGTTACCGAAGCGGGAGGATTGAGACCCAGTACTTC.

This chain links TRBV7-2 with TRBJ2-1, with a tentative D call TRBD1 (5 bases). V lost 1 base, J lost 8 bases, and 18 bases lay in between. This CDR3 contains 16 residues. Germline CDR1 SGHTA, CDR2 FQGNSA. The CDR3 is CASSLVALGQIDEQFF. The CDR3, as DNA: TGTGCCAGCAGCTTAGTTGCGTTGGGGCAGATCGATGAGCAGTTCTTC.

CDR3 loop: CAWSSTGKGAEAFF. In nucleotides, the CDR3 is TGTGCCTGGAGTTCTACAGGGAAAGGGGCTGAAGCTTTCTTT. This chain joins TRBV30 and TRBJ1-1; D might be TRBD1 (6 bases). Germline V gives CDR1 GTSNPN, CDR2 SVGIG (reference sequence). V was trimmed by 2 bases and J by 6 bases, leaving 16 bases between them. The CDR3 spans 14 residues.

This chain's CDR3 is CASSSRQNQETQYF. The CDR3 DNA reads TGTGCCAGTAGTAGTAGACAGAACCAAGAGACCCAGTACTTC. The chain is built from TRBV19 and TRBJ2-5; possibly TRBD1 for D (5 bases). Trimming stripped 4 bases from V and 0 bases from J, with 9 bases between. This CDR3 comprises 14 residues. The germline V gene encodes CDR1 LNHDA and CDR2 SQIVND (reference sequence).

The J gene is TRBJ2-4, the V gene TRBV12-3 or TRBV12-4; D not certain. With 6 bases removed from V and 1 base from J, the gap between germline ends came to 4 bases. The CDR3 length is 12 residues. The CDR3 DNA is TGTGCCAGCAGCTCGGCCAAAAACATTCAGTACTTC. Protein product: CASSSAKNIQYF.

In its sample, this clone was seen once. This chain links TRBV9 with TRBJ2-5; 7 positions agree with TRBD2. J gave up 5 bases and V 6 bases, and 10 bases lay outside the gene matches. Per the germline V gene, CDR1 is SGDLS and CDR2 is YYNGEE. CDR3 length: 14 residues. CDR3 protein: CASTRDYSMETQYF. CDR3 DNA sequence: TGTGCCAGCACCCGGGACTACTCCATGGAGACCCAGTACTTC. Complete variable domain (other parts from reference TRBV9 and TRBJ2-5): DSGVTQTPKHLITATGQRVTLRCSPRSGDLSVYWYQQSLDQGLQFLIQYYNGEERAKGNILERFSAQQFPDLHSELNLSSLELGDSALYFCASTRDYSMETQYFGPGTRLLVL.

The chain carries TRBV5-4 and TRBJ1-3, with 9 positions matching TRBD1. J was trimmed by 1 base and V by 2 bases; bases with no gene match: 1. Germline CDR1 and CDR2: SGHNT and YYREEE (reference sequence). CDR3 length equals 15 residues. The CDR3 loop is CASSFDRGSGNTIYF. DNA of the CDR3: TGTGCCAGCAGCTTCGACAGGGGGTCTGGAAACACCATATATTTT.

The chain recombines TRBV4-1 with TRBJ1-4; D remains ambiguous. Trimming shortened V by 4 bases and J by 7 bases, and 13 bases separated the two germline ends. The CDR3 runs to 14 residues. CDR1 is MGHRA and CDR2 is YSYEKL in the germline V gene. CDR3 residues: CASSPDGLIEKLFF. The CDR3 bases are TGCGCCAGCAGCCCAGATGGACTAATTGAAAAACTGTTTTTT.

This CDR3 is CATSSDTRVVETQYF. CDR3 coding DNA: TGTGCCACCAGCAGTGATACCAGGGTGGTTGAGACCCAGTACTTC. This chain links TRBV15 with TRBJ2-5; D may be TRBD1 (5 bases). CDR3 length equals 15 residues. Trimming removed 3 bases at V and 5 bases at J, with 16 bases between. Germline CDR1 LNHNV, CDR2 YYDKDF (reference sequence).

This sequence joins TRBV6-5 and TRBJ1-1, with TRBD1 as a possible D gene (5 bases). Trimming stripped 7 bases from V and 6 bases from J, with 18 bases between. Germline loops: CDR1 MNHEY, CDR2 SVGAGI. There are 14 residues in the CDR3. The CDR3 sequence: CASTYSQGRAEAFF. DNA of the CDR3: TGTGCCAGCACCTACAGCCAGGGAAGGGCTGAAGCTTTCTTT.

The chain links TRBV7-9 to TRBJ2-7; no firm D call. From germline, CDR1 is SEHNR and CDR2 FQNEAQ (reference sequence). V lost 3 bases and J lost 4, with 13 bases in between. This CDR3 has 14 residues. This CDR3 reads CASSFGTTEYEQYF. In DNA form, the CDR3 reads TGTGCCAGCAGCTTCGGAACCACAGAATACGAGCAGTACTTC. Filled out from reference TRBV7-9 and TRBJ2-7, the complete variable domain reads DTGVSQNPRHKITKRGQNVTFRCDPISEHNRLYWYRQTLGQGPEFLTYFQNEAQLEKSRLLSDRFSAERPKGSFSTLEIQRTEQGDSAMYLCASSFGTTEYEQYFGPGTRLTVT.

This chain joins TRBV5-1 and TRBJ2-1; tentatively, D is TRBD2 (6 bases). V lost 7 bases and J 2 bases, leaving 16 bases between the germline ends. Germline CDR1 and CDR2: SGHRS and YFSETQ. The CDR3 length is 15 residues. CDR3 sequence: CASVDGRGTYNEQFF. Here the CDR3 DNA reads TGCGCCAGCGTGGACGGGAGAGGGACCTACAATGAGCAGTTCTTC. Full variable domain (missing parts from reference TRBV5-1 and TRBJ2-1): KAGVTQTPRYLIKTRGQQVTLSCSPISGHRSVSWYQQTPGQGLQFLFEYFSETQRNKGNFPGRFSGRQFSNSRSEMNVSTLELGDSALYLCASVDGRGTYNEQFFGPGTRLTVL.

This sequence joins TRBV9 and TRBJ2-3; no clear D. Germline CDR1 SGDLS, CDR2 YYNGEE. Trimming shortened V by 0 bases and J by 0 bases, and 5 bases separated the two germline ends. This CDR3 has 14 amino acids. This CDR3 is CASSVGGSTDTQYF. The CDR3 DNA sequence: TGTGCCAGCAGCGTAGGAGGAAGCACAGATACGCAGTATTTT.

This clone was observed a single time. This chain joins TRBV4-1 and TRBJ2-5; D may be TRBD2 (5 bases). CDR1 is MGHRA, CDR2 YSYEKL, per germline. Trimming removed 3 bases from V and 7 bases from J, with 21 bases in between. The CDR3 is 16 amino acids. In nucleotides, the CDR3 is TGCGCCAGCAGCCAGACTCGGACTGGTATTGGGTTGACCCAGTACTTC. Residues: CASSQTRTGIGLTQYF.

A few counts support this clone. CDR3 DNA sequence: TGTGCCAGCAGCGGGATAGGCGGGGGAAATGAGCAGTTCTTC. Translation: CASSGIGGGNEQFF. The J gene is TRBJ2-1, the V gene TRBV5-4, with 7 bases matching TRBD2. Germline loops: CDR1 SGHNT, CDR2 YYREEE (reference sequence). CDR3 length equals 14 residues. With V trimmed by 4 bases and J by 7 bases, 8 bases remained unmatched.

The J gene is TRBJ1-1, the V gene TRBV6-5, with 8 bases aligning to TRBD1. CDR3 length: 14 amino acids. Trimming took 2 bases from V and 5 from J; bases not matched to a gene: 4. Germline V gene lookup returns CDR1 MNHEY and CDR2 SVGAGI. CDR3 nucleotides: TGTGCCAGCAGTTACGGACAGGGCGGTACTGAAGCTTTCTTT. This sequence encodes CASSYGQGGTEAFF.